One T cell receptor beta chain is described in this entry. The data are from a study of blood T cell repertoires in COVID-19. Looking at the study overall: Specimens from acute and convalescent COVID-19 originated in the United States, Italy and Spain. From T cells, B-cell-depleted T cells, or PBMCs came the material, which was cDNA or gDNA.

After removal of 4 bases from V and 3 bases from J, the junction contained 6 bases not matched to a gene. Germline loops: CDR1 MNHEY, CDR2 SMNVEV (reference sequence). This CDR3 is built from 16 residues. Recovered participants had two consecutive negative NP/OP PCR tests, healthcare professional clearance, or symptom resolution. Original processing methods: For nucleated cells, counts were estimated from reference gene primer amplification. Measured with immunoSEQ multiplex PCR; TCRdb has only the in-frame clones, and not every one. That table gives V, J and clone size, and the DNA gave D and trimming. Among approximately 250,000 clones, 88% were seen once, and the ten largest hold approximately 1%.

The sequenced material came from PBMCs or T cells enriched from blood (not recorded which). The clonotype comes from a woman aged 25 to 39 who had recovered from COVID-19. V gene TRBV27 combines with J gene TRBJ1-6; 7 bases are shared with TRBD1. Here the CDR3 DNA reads TGTGCCAGCAGTTCCCGGACAGGCATCTATAATTCACCCCTCCACTTT. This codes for CASSSRTGIYNSPLHF.